This T cell receptor beta chain is drawn from a study of blood T cell repertoires in COVID-19. Turning to the study itself: The origin of the acute and convalescent COVID-19 samples was the United States, Italy and Spain. Sources were T cells, B-cell-depleted T cells, or PBMCs; the material itself was cDNA or gDNA.

Trimming stripped 5 bases from V and 10 bases from J, with 15 bases between. The CDR3 is 12 residues long. In germline, CDR1 is MRHNA, CDR2 SNTAGT. As handled by the study authors: Using reference gene primer amplification, nucleated cell counts were estimated. Some clones are missing from TCRdb's copy, which holds only in-frame ones; the method was immunoSEQ multiplex PCR. The V and J calls and clone size come from that table; D and trimming were worked out from the DNA. The table shows approximately 430,000 clones, with 86% occurring only once. This clone was observed a few times. The J gene is TRBJ2-7, the V gene TRBV6-4; possible D gene TRBD2, 5 bases. Sequencing was performed on peripheral blood. The clonotype originates from a woman between 25 and 40 years old with active or convalescent COVID-19. CDR3 nucleotide sequence: TGTGCCAGCAGTCGGGGTCCCCCGCACCAGTACTTC. Translation gives CASSRGPPHQYF.